Listed here are 25 T cell receptor beta chains from one sample, sequenced in a study of T cell responses to AZD1222 COVID-19 vaccine. Repertoires were generated with immunoSEQ multiplex PCR, while TCRdb's copy carries only in-frame clones and drops some. The sample carries 160,000 or so clones, 85% to 95% recorded once. This sample comprised peripheral blood, obtained 28 days after the second AZD1222 dose. These receptors all stem from an adult who received the AZD1222 COVID-19 vaccine.

The chain employs TRBV11-2 and TRBJ2-1; D is ambiguous. The CDR3 is 11 residues long. Between the trimmed V and J ends, which lost 3 bases and 10 bases, there was a span of 7 bases. CDR1 is SGHAT and CDR2 is FQNNGV in the germline V gene. For the CDR3, the DNA is TGTGCCAGCAGCTTCGGGCTAGAGCAGTTCTTC. Amino acid sequence: CASSFGLEQFF.

The V call is TRBV5-6, the J call TRBJ1-5; D is undetermined. Germline CDR1 reads SGHDT; CDR2 reads YYEEEE. V lost 4 bases and J lost 5, with 13 bases in between. CDR3 length: 14 residues. CDR3 nucleotide sequence: TGTGCCAGCAGCCAACGTTTGGGTCATCAGCCCCAGCATTTT. It encodes CASSQRLGHQPQHF.

V is TRBV7-9 and J is TRBJ1-2; D perhaps matches TRBD1 (6 bases). The ends were cut back, 1 base at V and 6 bases at J, with 9 bases in the middle. From germline, CDR1 is SEHNR and CDR2 FQNEAQ (reference sequence). The CDR3 consists of 13 residues. The CDR3 region is CASSLVTGDGYTF. Written as DNA, the CDR3 is TGTGCCAGCAGCTTAGTGACAGGTGATGGCTACACCTTC.

The chain joins TRBV3-1 (or the pseudogene TRBV3-2) to TRBJ2-1; D possibly corresponds to TRBD2 (6 bases). Germline CDR1 and CDR2: LGHDT and YNNKEL (reference sequence). V lost 4 bases, J lost 6 bases, and 10 bases lay in between. The CDR3 consists of 13 residues. This CDR3 is CASSRGDLNEQFF. CDR3 nucleotides: TGTGCCAGCAGCCGGGGGGATCTCAATGAGCAGTTCTTC.

This clone was observed a single time. The rearrangement links TRBV7-3 to TRBJ1-2; TRBD1 is a possible D gene (6 bases). The V end was cut by 4 bases, the J end by 4 bases, with 13 bases between. Germline V gives CDR1 SGHTA, CDR2 FQGTGA. This CDR3 spans 14 amino acids. The CDR3 nucleotides are TGTGCCAGCAGCTCAGGACAGCTCGCCTATGGCTACACCTTC. Its translation is CASSSGQLAYGYTF. Together with reference TRBV7-3 and TRBJ1-2, the CDR3 gives the full variable domain: GAGVSQTPSNKVTEKGKYVELRCDPISGHTALYWYRQSLGQGPEFLIYFQGTGAADDSGLPNDRFFAVRPEGSVSTLKIQRTERGDSAVYLCASSSGQLAYGYTFGSGTRLTVV.

The rearrangement uses TRBV30 and TRBJ1-1; 12 bases line up with TRBD1. V lost 2 bases to trimming and J lost 5 bases; unmatched junction nucleotides: 12. The V gene's germline CDR1 is GTSNPN and CDR2 SVGIG (reference sequence). The CDR3 runs 17 residues. The CDR3 loop reads CAWSIPRDRGLRTEAFF. The CDR3 DNA sequence: TGTGCCTGGAGTATTCCCCGGGACAGGGGGCTTCGGACTGAAGCTTTCTTT.

The chain uses TRBV5-6 and TRBJ2-7; D is perhaps TRBD1 or TRBD2 (5 bases each). The CDR3 runs to 13 residues. Looked up from germline, CDR1 is SGHDT and CDR2 is YYEEEE. Trimming removed 4 bases from V and 3 bases from J, with 11 bases in between. This CDR3 reads CASSQGTHYEQYF. CDR3 DNA sequence: TGTGCCAGCAGCCAAGGGACGCACTACGAGCAGTACTTC.

V gene TRBV7-9 combines with J gene TRBJ1-3, with D possibly TRBD1 on 6 matching bases. The length of the CDR3 is 15 residues. V lost 3 bases and J 8 bases, leaving 17 bases between the germline ends. Germline CDR1 and CDR2: SEHNR and FQNEAQ (reference sequence). The DNA of the CDR3 is TGTGCCAGCAGCTTTGGACAGCAAGGTGCGGACACCATATATTTT. It is translated as CASSFGQQGADTIYF.

The V gene is TRBV9, the J gene TRBJ1-1; the D is unclear. The CDR3 runs to 14 residues. Looked up from germline, CDR1 is SGDLS and CDR2 is YYNGEE. Trimming took off 2 bases at V and 1 base at J, with 9 bases between the two ends. The CDR3 loop reads CASSVDSRNTEAFF. The CDR3, as DNA: TGTGCCAGCAGCGTTGACTCCAGGAACACTGAAGCTTTCTTT.

The chain is built from TRBV28 and TRBJ2-7; D is ambiguous. CDR1 and CDR2 from the germline V gene are MDHEN and SYDVKM. Trimming stripped 8 bases from V and 12 bases from J, with 26 bases between. The CDR3 is 14 residues long. CDR3 protein: CASGPRNSRLTAYF. In DNA, the CDR3 is TGTGCCAGCGGGCCGCGGAATTCACGTCTTACGGCGTACTTC.

The V call is TRBV2, the J call TRBJ2-5, with unresolved D. Germline V gene sequence: CDR1 SNHLY, CDR2 FYNNEI. The germline V and J ends were trimmed by 9 bases and 1 base, with 12 bases remaining between them. CDR3 size: 13 residues. CDR3 nucleotides: TGTGCCAGAAGCATAGAATCCCAAGAGACCCAGTACTTC. It codes for CARSIESQETQYF.

The rearrangement uses TRBV27 and TRBJ2-7, with a weak D call TRBD2 (6 bases). The CDR3 consists of 13 residues. Germline loops: CDR1 MNHEY, CDR2 SMNVEV (reference sequence). CDR3 region: CASSREPTYEQYF. CDR3 bases: TGTGCGTCCTCCCGGGAGCCCACCTACGAGCAGTACTTC.

In this sample, this clone turned up once. The chain recombines TRBV5-1 with TRBJ2-1; the D gene is possibly TRBD2 (5 bases). The germline V gene has CDR1 SGHRS and CDR2 YFSETQ. Trimming took off 5 bases at V and 2 bases at J, with 11 bases between the two ends. The CDR3 contains 14 residues. The CDR3 region is CASRGTSPYNEQFF. DNA of the CDR3: TGCGCCAGCAGAGGAACTAGTCCCTACAATGAGCAGTTCTTC.

The chain recombines TRBV2 with TRBJ1-1; tentatively, D is TRBD1 (5 bases). The CDR3 contains 11 residues. CDR1 is SNHLY and CDR2 is FYNNEI in the germline V gene. Trimming pared 7 bases from V and 10 bases from J, leaving 13 bases between. The DNA for the CDR3 is TGTGCCAGCAATAGCAGGGTTGGAGCTTTCTTT. Protein: CASNSRVGAFF.

This chain links TRBV7-2 with TRBJ1-1, with D possibly TRBD1 on 6 matching bases. Per germline, CDR1 SGHTA and CDR2 FQGNSA. The germline V and J ends were trimmed by 3 bases and 4 bases, with 18 bases remaining between them. The CDR3 has 16 amino acids. The CDR3 nucleotides are TGTGCCAGCAGCTTCCTACCCCAGGGGTCAGGCACTGAAGCTTTCTTT. Encoded protein: CASSFLPQGSGTEAFF.

The V call is TRBV27, the J call TRBJ2-2; D gene unclear. CDR1 is MNHEY and CDR2 is SMNVEV in the germline V gene (reference sequence). This CDR3 is built from 15 residues. The germline V and J ends were trimmed by 0 bases and 1 base, with 6 bases remaining between them. In DNA form, the CDR3 reads TGTGCCAGCAGTTTATCGCGCTTGAACACCGGGGAGCTGTTTTTT. Its protein product is CASSLSRLNTGELFF.

The chain combines TRBV5-8 with TRBJ2-6, with 9 bases that match TRBD1. The germline gives CDR1 SGHTS, CDR2 YDEGEE. CDR3 length: 18 residues. J gave up 2 bases and V 0 bases, and 6 bases lay outside the gene matches. The DNA for the CDR3 is TGTGCCAGCAGCTTGGGGACAGGGGTATGGGCTGGGGCCAACGTCCTGACTTTC. Its translation is CASSLGTGVWAGANVLTF.

V usage is TRBV5-4 and J usage is TRBJ2-3, with 9 bases aligning to TRBD2. The J segment lost 3 bases and the V segment lost 1 base, leaving 9 bases of the junction unmatched. This CDR3 is built from 17 residues. Germline CDR1 reads SGHNT; CDR2 reads YYREEE (reference sequence). The CDR3 loop is CASSLILFSGGTDTQYF. CDR3 nucleotides: TGTGCCAGCAGCTTGATCTTGTTCAGCGGGGGGACAGATACGCAGTATTTT.

This clone occurred a few times. The CDR3 sequence is CASSAGGGYGYTF. The CDR3 nucleotides read TGTGCCAGCAGTGCGGGGGGCGGCTATGGCTACACCTTC. The V and J genes are TRBV28 and TRBJ1-2; possibly TRBD1 for D (6 bases). Germline CDR1 and CDR2: MDHEN and SYDVKM. The CDR3 has 13 residues. Trimming took off 5 bases at V and 4 bases at J, with 11 bases between the two ends.

The chain has TRBV2 and TRBJ1-3, with D possibly being TRBD1 (6 bases). This CDR3 contains 14 residues. Germline V gene data show CDR1 as SNHLY and CDR2 as FYNNEI. V was cut by 0 bases and J by 6 bases, with 9 bases left in between. CDR3 nucleotide sequence: TGTGCCAGCAGTGAAGCAACAGGGACAAACACCATATATTTT. Protein product: CASSEATGTNTIYF.

CDR3 DNA sequence: TGTGCCAGCATACCCGGGACAGGGCAGGGCGAGCAGTACTTC. Translation: CASIPGTGQGEQYF. This chain joins TRBV6-5 and TRBJ2-7; 9 nucleotides match TRBD1. This CDR3 region has 14 residues. The V segment lost 7 bases and the J segment 6 bases; nucleotides outside the gene matches: 10. Looked up from germline, CDR1 is MNHEY and CDR2 is SVGAGI.

CDR3 DNA: TGTGCCAGCAGCCCCCCGGGGCGAACTGAAGCTTTCTTT. This codes for CASSPPGRTEAFF. The chain couples TRBV9 to TRBJ1-1; a possible D gene is TRBD1 (5 bases). Looked up from germline, CDR1 is SGDLS and CDR2 is YYNGEE. The CDR3 spans 13 residues. The V gene lost 4 bases and the J gene lost 5 bases, with 12 bases spanning the gap.

The chain uses TRBV4-1 and TRBJ2-5; D unclear. Trimming shortened V by 2 bases and J by 3 bases, and 1 base separated the two germline ends. This CDR3 has 11 amino acids. Germline assignment: CDR1 MGHRA and CDR2 YSYEKL. CDR3 sequence reads: CASSQKETQYF. The DNA of the CDR3 is TGCGCCAGCAGCCAAAAAGAGACCCAGTACTTC.

The chain employs TRBV9 and TRBJ2-1; possible D gene TRBD2, 6 bases. Per the germline V gene, CDR1 is SGDLS and CDR2 is YYNGEE. The CDR3 loop spans 16 amino acids. Trimming took off 3 bases at V and 3 bases at J, with 16 bases between the two ends. This CDR3 is CASSAEGLASYNEQFF. The CDR3 DNA is TGTGCCAGCAGCGCCGAGGGACTCGCCAGCTACAATGAGCAGTTCTTC.

The chain recombines TRBV18 with TRBJ1-1, with a weak D call TRBD1 (5 bases). The germline V and J ends were trimmed by 3 bases and 4 bases, with 9 bases remaining between them. CDR1 and CDR2 from the germline V gene are KGHSH and LQKENI. The CDR3 loop spans 13 amino acids. Here the CDR3 reads CASSPGRATEAFF. For the CDR3, the DNA is TGTGCCAGCTCACCGGGGCGGGCCACTGAAGCTTTCTTT. The full variable domain, in which reference TRBV18 and TRBJ1-1 provide the parts outside the CDR3, is NAGVMQNPRHLVRRRGQEARLRCSPMKGHSHVYWYRQLPEEGLKFMVYLQKENIIDESGMPKERFSAEFPKEGPSILRIQQVVRGDSAAYFCASSPGRATEAFFGQGTRLTVV.